Below, 23 T cell receptor beta chains from the same sample are listed, as sequenced in a study of shared clonotypes between healthy human individuals. The assay was immunoSEQ multiplex PCR, and TCRdb's table has in-frame clones only and misses some. The sample lists about 1,900,000 clones, approximately 94% seen once, with under 1.5% in the top ten. CD45RO-negative CD8 cells positively selected for CCR7 made up the naive population, which excluded terminally differentiated effector memory CD45RA+ cells. Sequenced: naive CD8+ T cells sorted from blood. Receptors originate from a man between 18 and 29 years old in good health.

The CDR3 reads CASSNGLAGGRNEQFF. Written as DNA, the CDR3 is TGTGCCAGCAGTAACGGACTAGCGGGGGGCAGGAATGAGCAGTTCTTC. This rearrangement joins TRBV2 to TRBJ2-1; 14 bases align to TRBD2. With V trimmed by 5 bases and J by 7 bases, 7 bases remained unmatched. This CDR3 region has 16 residues. Germline-derived CDR1 and CDR2 are SNHLY and FYNNEI.

The chain combines TRBV28 with TRBJ2-7; the match to TRBD1 covers 11 bases. Looked up from germline, CDR1 is MDHEN and CDR2 is SYDVKM. This CDR3 spans 16 amino acids. Trimming at V came to 5 bases and at J to 6 bases, leaving 12 bases not matched to a gene. The DNA for the CDR3 is TGTGCCAGCAGTCCTGGGGTCGGGACAGGGGGAGGCGAGCAGTACTTC. Translation gives CASSPGVGTGGGEQYF.

The rearrangement joins TRBV7-9 to TRBJ2-1; D is possibly TRBD2 (7 bases). The CDR3 loop spans 15 amino acids. The V end lost 2 bases, the J end lost 2 bases, and 10 bases lay between the germline ends. Germline values: CDR1 SEHNR, CDR2 FQNEAQ (reference sequence). The DNA of the CDR3 is TGTGCCAGCAGCTTACGGGGGGCCCCCTACAATGAGCAGTTCTTC. Translation: CASSLRGAPYNEQFF.

V and J are TRBV6-5 and TRBJ1-1, with TRBD1 identical over 7 bases. The CDR3 sequence is 14 residues long. J gave up 5 bases and V 2 bases, and 5 bases lay outside the gene matches. Germline values: CDR1 MNHEY, CDR2 SVGAGI. The chain's CDR3 is CASSYTQTGTEAFF. CDR3 nucleotide sequence: TGTGCCAGCAGTTACACCCAGACAGGGACTGAAGCTTTCTTT.

A word on this clone: In the same sample, other DNA sequences code for this CDR3. The chain is built from TRBV9 and TRBJ2-5, with D perhaps matching TRBD2 (6 bases). This CDR3 is 13 amino acids long. CDR1 and CDR2 from the germline V gene are SGDLS and YYNGEE. Deletions cut 4 bases from V and 5 bases from J, with 12 bases between. CDR3 in amino acids: CASSPPREETQYF. DNA for the CDR3: TGTGCCAGCAGCCCGCCTCGGGAGGAGACCCAGTACTTC.

As concerns this clone: Other nucleotide sequences from this sample produce the same CDR3. V is TRBV9 and J is TRBJ2-5; D might be TRBD1 or TRBD2, each matching 6 bases. Germline V lookup: CDR1 SGDLS, CDR2 YYNGEE. Trimming removed 0 bases from V and 1 base from J, with 7 bases in between. The CDR3 length is 14 residues. The CDR3 DNA reads as TGTGCCAGCAGCGTAGAGGGGGGCCAAGAGACCCAGTACTTC. This sequence encodes CASSVEGGQETQYF.

The gene calls are TRBV28 and TRBJ2-5, with 7 bases lining up with TRBD1. CDR1 is MDHEN, CDR2 SYDVKM, per germline. V shed 2 bases, J shed 5 bases, and the junction held 2 bases outside the gene matches. The CDR3 runs 13 residues. The CDR3 sequence is CASSLTGDETQYF. CDR3 in DNA: TGTGCCAGCAGTTTAACAGGGGATGAGACCCAGTACTTC. The full variable domain, its missing parts supplied by reference TRBV28 and TRBJ2-5, is DVKVTQSSRYLVKRTGEKVFLECVQDMDHENMFWYRQDPGLGLRLIYFSYDVKMKEKGDIPEGYSVSREKKERFSLILESASTNQTSMYLCASSLTGDETQYFGPGTRLLVL.

This clone showed up just once. The rearrangement uses TRBV19 and TRBJ2-7, with TRBD1 as a possible D gene (6 bases). The ends were cut back, 5 bases at V and 0 bases at J, with 11 bases in the middle. The germline V gene encodes CDR1 LNHDA and CDR2 SQIVND (reference sequence). CDR3 size: 14 residues. For the CDR3, the DNA is TGTGCCAGTAGTGCACAGGGTAACTCCTACGAGCAGTACTTC. Protein sequence: CASSAQGNSYEQYF.

V gene TRBV10-3 combines with J gene TRBJ2-5; 9 bases match TRBD1. This CDR3 is 14 amino acids long. V was pared by 6 bases and J by 5 bases, with 7 bases of the junction left unmatched. CDR1 is ENHRY, CDR2 SYGVKD, per germline. The CDR3 loop reads CAIRTTGGPETQYF. The CDR3, as DNA: TGTGCCATCAGAACAACAGGGGGCCCGGAGACCCAGTACTTC.

The CDR3 loop reads CASRTGTSGNTGELFF. The CDR3 bases are TGTGCCAGCCGGACCGGGACTAGCGGGAACACCGGGGAGCTGTTTTTT. The rearrangement joins TRBV27 to TRBJ2-2; TRBD2 matches 11 bases. With 8 bases clipped from V and 1 base from J, the junction kept 6 bases outside the gene matches. The CDR3 covers 16 residues. Germline-derived CDR1 and CDR2 are MNHEY and SMNVEV (reference sequence).

This rearrangement joins TRBV10-2 to TRBJ2-1; D possibly corresponds to TRBD2 (5 bases). The CDR3 runs 14 residues. V dropped 4 bases and J dropped 8 bases, with 15 bases sitting between them. CDR1 is WSHSY and CDR2 is SAAADI in the germline V gene. CDR3 in DNA: TGCGCCAGCAGTGTGGCCGGCCCGGAGGATGAGCAGTTCTTC. Amino acid sequence: CASSVAGPEDEQFF.

This sequence joins TRBV7-9 and TRBJ1-4; the match to TRBD1 covers 7 bases. This CDR3 comprises 15 residues. Unmatched junction bases numbered 8, after V lost 5 bases and J lost 5 bases. Germline V gene lookup returns CDR1 SEHNR and CDR2 FQNEAQ (reference sequence). The CDR3 loop is CASSTAQGENEKLFF. The CDR3 coding sequence is TGTGCCAGCAGCACGGCTCAGGGGGAGAATGAAAAACTGTTTTTT. The full variable domain, with the rest looked up from reference TRBV7-9 and TRBJ1-4, is DTGVSQNPRHKITKRGQNVTFRCDPISEHNRLYWYRQTLGQGPEFLTYFQNEAQLEKSRLLSDRFSAERPKGSFSTLEIQRTEQGDSAMYLCASSTAQGENEKLFFGSGTQLSVL.

This chain links TRBV13 with TRBJ2-5; no clear D gene. CDR1 and CDR2 (germline): PRHDT, FYEKMQ (reference sequence). CDR3 length: 16 amino acids. Trimming took 5 bases from V and 3 from J, leaving 19 bases between them. The CDR3 DNA follows: TGTGCCAGCAGCCCCCCTGTTCGTGGTTCGGAAGAGACCCAGTACTTC. Its protein is CASSPPVRGSEETQYF.

This chain links TRBV10-3 with TRBJ2-7; no clear D gene. The CDR3 is made up of 12 amino acids. Germline loops: CDR1 ENHRY, CDR2 SYGVKD. V lost 4 bases and J lost 5, with 9 bases in between. The CDR3 spells CAISVMLDEQYF. CDR3 DNA: TGTGCCATCAGTGTCATGCTCGACGAGCAGTACTTC.

V usage is TRBV4-1 and J usage is TRBJ2-4, with a tentative D call TRBD2 (5 bases). CDR1 and CDR2 from the germline V gene are MGHRA and YSYEKL. V was cut by 0 bases and J by 0 bases, with 15 bases left in between. There are 18 residues in the CDR3. DNA for the CDR3: TGCGCCAGCAGCCAAGATATTGACTATAATCTAGCCAAAAACATTCAGTACTTC. It specifies CASSQDIDYNLAKNIQYF.

The chain carries TRBV19 and TRBJ1-1; 9 bases are shared with TRBD1. There are 15 residues in the CDR3. Germline-derived CDR1 and CDR2 are LNHDA and SQIVND (reference sequence). Unmatched junction bases numbered 8, after V lost 5 bases and J lost 4 bases. The CDR3 DNA reads as TGTGCCAGTAGTCCCCGGACAGGGGATGGCACTGAAGCTTTCTTT. It is translated as CASSPRTGDGTEAFF.

The CDR3 nucleotides are TGTGCCAGCAGCCGGGACAGTACCTACAATGAGCAGTTCTTC. Translating gives CASSRDSTYNEQFF. The chain carries TRBV5-4 and TRBJ2-1; 7 bases are shared with TRBD1. Per germline, CDR1 SGHNT and CDR2 YYREEE (reference sequence). This CDR3 is built from 14 residues. Trimming took 4 bases from V and 2 from J; bases not matched to a gene: 3.

The J gene is TRBJ1-3, the V gene TRBV10-3, with D tentatively TRBD1 (5 bases). V lost 8 bases to trimming and J lost 0 bases, with 8 bases between them. There are 13 residues in the CDR3. Germline V gives CDR1 ENHRY, CDR2 SYGVKD. CDR3 DNA: TGTGCCATCCTCGACAGCTCTGGAAACACCATATATTTT. Its translation: CAILDSSGNTIYF.

The chain recombines TRBV6-6 with TRBJ2-7; TRBD1 matches 8 bases. CDR1 MNHNY and CDR2 SVGAGI come from the germline V gene (reference sequence). J was trimmed by 2 bases and V by 2 bases; bases with no gene match: 5. This CDR3 is 15 amino acids long. The CDR3: CASSYRQGLTYEQYF. The CDR3 DNA is TGTGCCAGCAGTTACCGACAGGGGTTGACCTACGAGCAGTACTTC.

The chain recombines TRBV5-5 with TRBJ2-1; 9 bases fit TRBD2. The V gene end was trimmed by 3 bases and the J gene end by 7 bases; junction bases not matched to a gene: 8. The CDR3 runs 15 residues. CDR1 is SGHKS and CDR2 is YYEKEE in the germline V gene (reference sequence). CDR3 region: CASSWSSGVGNEQFF. Here the CDR3 DNA reads TGTGCCAGCAGCTGGTCTAGCGGGGTGGGGAATGAGCAGTTCTTC.

The chain combines TRBV7-2 with TRBJ1-1; D unclear. The germline gives CDR1 SGHTA, CDR2 FQGNSA. V was cut by 3 bases and J by 8 bases, with 19 bases left in between. The CDR3 length is 15 residues. The CDR3, as DNA: TGTGCCAGCAGCTTCTTGACTCCTCCAACGGAGGAAGCTTTCTTT. It translates to CASSFLTPPTEEAFF.

On this clone: The sample holds other DNA sequences that translate to the same CDR3. This chain links TRBV6-5 with TRBJ2-7; D possibly corresponds to TRBD2 (6 bases). Germline V CDR1 and CDR2: MNHEY, SVGAGI. The CDR3 sequence is 14 residues long. The V gene lost 0 bases and the J gene lost 3 bases, with 9 bases spanning the gap. The CDR3 DNA is TGTGCCAGCAGTTACTCGTCGGAGGGCTACGAGCAGTACTTC. Amino acid sequence: CASSYSSEGYEQYF.

V and J are TRBV9 and TRBJ1-1, with a tentative D call TRBD1 (5 bases). Germline V gene data show CDR1 as SGDLS and CDR2 as YYNGEE. V lost 0 bases to trimming and J lost 6 bases, with 15 bases between them. The CDR3 has 15 residues. CDR3: CASSVGDGAHPEAFF. CDR3 coding DNA: TGTGCCAGCAGCGTAGGGGATGGGGCGCATCCTGAAGCTTTCTTT.